This TCR beta chain stems from a study of T cells in women clearing cervical HPV infection (dated by TCRdb to between 2018 and 2020). Regarding the complete study: The cases were about 27 women with histologically confirmed HPV16-related CIN3 or worse, and 2 of these cases were invasive cancers. Controls were more than 20 women whose single incident HPV16 infection cleared within 12 months without precancer or cancer developing. Case blood was taken at the visit when the lesion was first identified, whereas control blood was taken when infection was no longer detected. Among cases, blood sampling occurred a median of about 150 days after lesion detection, with an interquartile range of about 80 to 210 days. HLA typing was available for only a few women, so HLA type could not be excluded as a confounder. An exploratory proof-of-principle case-control study, nested within the Guanacaste HPV Natural History Study in Costa Rica, was conducted to compare TCR repertoires across cervical HPV16 outcomes. Cases were matched to controls by age within five years and by the year the sample was collected. Cases had a median age of approximately 35 years compared with 38 for controls, and baseline characteristics showed no significant differences between the groups. The parent cohort enrolled 10,049 women aged 18 or older in Guanacaste, Costa Rica, in 1993 to 1994 and followed the women for about 7 years. Five blinded duplicates per group were added as quality controls, giving 60 or so samples: about 50 participants and approximately ten replicates. The investigation overall reported the following: Because T-cell numbers per sample were unknown, differences in richness could reflect varying T-cell content rather than repertoire biology. The cross-sectional design could not show whether the associations came before the infection or were a result of it, and neither effector/memory subsets nor HPV-specific T cells were isolated. Cases had lower TRBV6-7 relative abundance than controls (approximately 0.11% versus 0.16%; Bonferroni P = 0.0008). TCR repertoire richness was significantly higher in CIN3+ cases than in controls across sequencing depths, while evenness did not differ. By combining richness with V gene abundances, random forest classifiers separated cases from controls with an estimated AUC of roughly 0.8.

Using the immunoSEQ assay, multiplex PCR amplified TCR beta CDR3 regions from an average of about 1,200 ng of genomic DNA per sample. Primer bias was corrected in the assay by using a complete synthetic TCR repertoire to establish an amplification baseline. The amplicons were sequenced on the Illumina platform. In the authors' own workflow: Sequence errors were corrected by clustering with frequency ratios and a modified nearest-neighbor algorithm, and the sequences were then analyzed in the immunoSEQ Analyzer using IMGT gene definitions. At each rarefaction depth, TCR richness and evenness were averaged across 20 rarefaction repeats, and any sample with fewer sequences than the depth was left out. Wilcoxon rank sum tests with FDR correction were used to compare V, D and J gene relative abundances between the groups. In the blinded duplicates, the intraclass correlation was around 96% for TCR richness and averaged about 80% across 65 to 75 gene segments. TCRdb took over this immuneACCESS table, retaining in-frame rearrangements with V and J assigned. Such tables are incomplete; in checked studies, under half of the missing clones stem from an unresolved V gene, and the remainder is unexplained. Clonal size and the V and J genes are those of that table, whereas D and trimming came from the DNA. This sample's table has entries for about 39,000 clones. Of the sample, approximately 4.8% falls within the top ten clones.

Comments on this clone: Its antigen remains undetermined. The CDR3 end lies 3 residues beyond the end of the read and is filled in from the germline J gene.

Trimming costs V 0 bases and J 4 bases, and their ends lie 9 bases apart. CDR1 and CDR2 are read off the germline V gene as SGDLS and YYNGEE. The cysteine opens and the phenylalanine closes a CDR3 of 14 amino acids. The DNA shown is the part of the CDR3 that was read: 33 bases, in frame from base 1. Every participant had a single incident cervical HPV16 infection, and women with prevalent HPV16 infections were excluded. Cervical HPV DNA was detected by MY09/MY11 PCR and genotyped by dot-blot hybridization. Roughly 16 mL of heparinized blood were centrifuged, and the buffy coat was split into aliquots, frozen at -30 degrees C, and then kept at -80 degrees C. Genomic DNA was extracted from buffy coat specimens using QIAGEN kits.

This receptor was identified in a woman between 18 and 70 years old with a cervical HPV16 infection that either progressed to CIN3+ or cleared (not recorded which). This chain joins TRBV9 to TRBJ2-3; the D segment cannot be called with confidence. Sequenced sample: blood buffy coat. The sequenced part of the CDR3 DNA is TGTGCCAGCAGCGTAGAAGGCCGCCCAGATACG. The resulting protein is CASSVEGRPDT. The complete CDR3 sequence is CASSVEGRPDTQYF. The CDR3 plus the reference TRBV9 and TRBJ2-3 genes for the other parts give the full variable domain: DSGVTQTPKHLITATGQRVTLRCSPRSGDLSVYWYQQSLDQGLQFLIQYYNGEERAKGNILERFSAQQFPDLHSELNLSSLELGDSALYFCASSVEGRPDTQYFGPGTRLTVL.